This is a list of T cell receptor beta chains from one sample in a study of blood T cells in healthy people across ages. MiXCR, applied by TCRdb to the 5' RACE reads, yields one record per CDR3 protein. The table records about 1,800,000 distinct CDR3 sequences, 25% to 30% of them present only once. Sequences were obtained from blood. These receptors originate from a woman aged 25 to 39 in good health. The CDR3 runs from the conserved cysteine through the conserved F or W. The D gene is left open where the match is weak. Some rows mark clone size as missing; the rest say once, few, many or name a class of expanded clone.

D gene: .
J gene: TRBJ2-5
clone size: few
V gene: TRBV25-1
CDR3 DNA: TGTGCCAGCAGTAAGGGGACTGGTGCTGAGCAGTACTTC
CDR3 protein: CASSKGTGAEQYF

D gene: .
J gene: TRBJ1-4
clone size: few
V gene: TRBV2
CDR3 DNA: TGTGCCAGCCACAGGACAGTTGATGAAAAACTGTTTTTT
CDR3 protein: CASHRTVDEKLFF

D gene: .
J gene: TRBJ1-2
clone size: .
V gene: TRBV27
CDR3 DNA: TGTGCCAGCAGGCCCGGGGGGTCTAACTATGGCTACACCTTC
CDR3 protein: CASRPGGSNYGYTF

D gene: TRBD2
J gene: TRBJ2-1
clone size: .
V gene: TRBV7-3
CDR3 DNA: TGTGCCAGCAGCTTAGGGCCCCTGTGGGGGGAGGGTTACAATGAGCAGTTCTTC
CDR3 protein: CASSLGPLWGEGYNEQFF

D gene: TRBD2
J gene: TRBJ2-1
clone size: .
V gene: TRBV6-1
CDR3 DNA: TGTGCCAGCGCTGAGGGACTAGCGGGGGCCGAGCAGTTCTTC
CDR3 protein: CASAEGLAGAEQFF

D gene: TRBD1
J gene: TRBJ1-1
clone size: few
V gene: TRBV7-2
CDR3 DNA: TGTGCCAGCAGCTTACAGACAGGGGGCCTAGCCAAAGCTTTCTTT
CDR3 protein: CASSLQTGGLAKAFF

D gene: TRBD1
J gene: TRBJ2-2
clone size: .
V gene: TRBV5-1
CDR3 DNA: TGCGCCAGCAGCCGGACAGACAGGGCCGGGGAGCTGTTTTTT
CDR3 protein: CASSRTDRAGELFF

D gene: .
J gene: TRBJ1-1
clone size: .
V gene: TRBV11-1
CDR3 DNA: TGTGCCAGCCAGGGTCGGGACCTGAACACTGAAGCTTTCTTT
CDR3 protein: CASQGRDLNTEAFF

D gene: .
J gene: TRBJ2-7
clone size: .
V gene: TRBV20-1
CDR3 DNA: TGCAGTACTAGAGATAGTTACGAGCAGTACTTC
CDR3 protein: CSTRDSYEQYF

D gene: TRBD2
J gene: TRBJ2-7
clone size: many
V gene: TRBV10-2
CDR3 DNA: TGCGCCAGCAGAGCCGGGGGGGACTACGAGCAGTACTTC
CDR3 protein: CASRAGGDYEQYF

D gene: .
J gene: TRBJ2-7
clone size: .
V gene: TRBV2
CDR3 DNA: TGTGCCAGCAGTGAAGACGTAACCACCTACGAGCAGTACTTC
CDR3 protein: CASSEDVTTYEQYF

D gene: .
J gene: TRBJ1-1
clone size: .
V gene: TRBV4-1
CDR3 DNA: TGCGCCAGCAGCCAAGGCCGGTCCACTGAAGCTTTCTTT
CDR3 protein: CASSQGRSTEAFF

D gene: .
J gene: TRBJ2-5
clone size: .
V gene: TRBV21-1
CDR3 DNA: TGTGCCAGGGACTTAGGCAGGGGAATTGCGATTGGGTACTTC
CDR3 protein: CARDLGRGIAIGYF

D gene: .
J gene: TRBJ2-1
clone size: .
V gene: TRBV6-2/TRBV6-3
CDR3 DNA: TGTGCCAGCATCAATGGAGGGGCCTCCTACAATGAGCAGTTCTTC
CDR3 protein: CASINGGASYNEQFF

D gene: .
J gene: TRBJ1-6
clone size: .
V gene: TRBV4-3
CDR3 DNA: TGCGCCAGCAGCCAAGATCTCCCTCAGAGCTCCTATAATTCACCCCTCCACTTT
CDR3 protein: CASSQDLPQSSYNSPLHF

D gene: TRBD1
J gene: TRBJ1-2
clone size: .
V gene: TRBV9
CDR3 DNA: TGTGCCAGCAGCGCCGGTTGGGGGACAGGGGGAACTTTTCGCTATGGCTACACCTTC
CDR3 protein: CASSAGWGTGGTFRYGYTF

D gene: TRBD1
J gene: TRBJ2-7
clone size: .
V gene: TRBV20-1
CDR3 DNA: TGCGGTGCTACTTCCGGGACAGGGGGCTACGGGCAGTACTTC
CDR3 protein: CGATSGTGGYGQYF

D gene: .
J gene: TRBJ2-5
clone size: few
V gene: TRBV20-1
CDR3 DNA: TGCAGTGCTAGGGAGGGTAGCGAGACCCAGTACTTC
CDR3 protein: CSAREGSETQYF

D gene: .
J gene: TRBJ1-1
clone size: .
V gene: TRBV5-1
CDR3 DNA: TGCGCCAGCGGGGATGGGCAGGGCACTGAAGCTTTCTTT
CDR3 protein: CASGDGQGTEAFF

D gene: .
J gene: TRBJ1-2
clone size: many
V gene: TRBV12-3/TRBV12-4
CDR3 DNA: TGTGCCAGCAGTTCTCAGACAGCTAACTATGGCTACACCTTC
CDR3 protein: CASSSQTANYGYTF

D gene: TRBD1
J gene: TRBJ2-1
clone size: few
V gene: TRBV10-1
CDR3 DNA: TGCGCCAGCAGTGAGTTCGAGACAGGGTACTACAATGAGCAGTTCTTC
CDR3 protein: CASSEFETGYYNEQFF

D gene: .
J gene: TRBJ2-7
clone size: .
V gene: TRBV20-1
CDR3 DNA: TGCAGTGCTACACGGACTCCTGGGGGCGAGCAGTACTTC
CDR3 protein: CSATRTPGGEQYF

D gene: .
J gene: TRBJ1-2
clone size: .
V gene: TRBV28
CDR3 DNA: TGTGCCAGCAAGGTACTAGCGGGGGGCTACACCTTC
CDR3 protein: CASKVLAGGYTF

D gene: TRBD1
J gene: TRBJ1-6
clone size: .
V gene: TRBV29-1
CDR3 DNA: TGCAGCGTTGTGGACAGGGCTGGGTCACCCCTCCACTTT
CDR3 protein: CSVVDRAGSPLHF

D gene: .
J gene: TRBJ2-7
clone size: .
V gene: TRBV12-3/TRBV12-4
CDR3 DNA: TGTGCCAGCAGCCCGGGTGTGGTCCCCCCCTACGAGCAGTACTTC
CDR3 protein: CASSPGVVPPYEQYF

D gene: TRBD1
J gene: TRBJ2-7
clone size: few
V gene: TRBV28
CDR3 DNA: TGTGCCAGCAGTTTAAAGGTACAGGGGGAAGAAGTAACCTCCTACGAGCAGTACTTC
CDR3 protein: CASSLKVQGEEVTSYEQYF

D gene: TRBD2
J gene: TRBJ2-3
clone size: .
V gene: TRBV29-1
CDR3 DNA: TGCAGCGTTCGCCGGACTAGCGGGAGCACAGATACGCAGTATTTT
CDR3 protein: CSVRRTSGSTDTQYF

D gene: .
J gene: TRBJ2-1
clone size: many
V gene: TRBV12-3/TRBV12-4
CDR3 DNA: TGTGCCAGCAGCTCAAACAGCGACTCCTACAATGAGCAGTTCTTC
CDR3 protein: CASSSNSDSYNEQFF

D gene: .
J gene: TRBJ2-1
clone size: .
V gene: TRBV4-1
CDR3 DNA: TGCGCCAGCAGCCAAGCAGCGCAGGGGTCTTACCCCGATCCCTACAATGAGCAGTTCTTC
CDR3 protein: CASSQAAQGSYPDPYNEQFF

D gene: .
J gene: TRBJ1-6
clone size: .
V gene: TRBV7-3
CDR3 DNA: TGTGCCACCTCTCGGGGATCTAATTCACCTCTCCACTTT
CDR3 protein: CATSRGSNSPLHF

D gene: .
J gene: TRBJ1-1
clone size: few
V gene: TRBV9
CDR3 DNA: TGTGCCAGCAGCCCCGTACGATCGGTCACTGAAGCTTTCTTT
CDR3 protein: CASSPVRSVTEAFF

D gene: .
J gene: TRBJ1-1
clone size: few
V gene: TRBV7-2
CDR3 DNA: TGTGCCAGCAGCTTAGTAGGCAGTGTCTCTGAAGCTTTCTTT
CDR3 protein: CASSLVGSVSEAFF

D gene: .
J gene: TRBJ1-1
clone size: .
V gene: TRBV30
CDR3 DNA: TGTGCCTGGTCGTGGGACACTGAAGCTTTCTTT
CDR3 protein: CAWSWDTEAFF

D gene: .
J gene: TRBJ2-1
clone size: few
V gene: TRBV29-1
CDR3 DNA: TGCAGCGTTGATTCGGCAGGGTTGCGATACAATGGGCAGTTCTTC
CDR3 protein: CSVDSAGLRYNGQFF

D gene: .
J gene: TRBJ1-4
clone size: .
V gene: TRBV20-1
CDR3 DNA: TGCAGTGCCTCGGTCCCTAGGGGGTCATCTAATGAAAAACTGTTTTTT
CDR3 protein: CSASVPRGSSNEKLFF

D gene: .
J gene: TRBJ1-1
clone size: .
V gene: TRBV9
CDR3 DNA: TGTGCCAGCACCGAGGACAGCACAATGAACACTGAAGCTTTCTTT
CDR3 protein: CASTEDSTMNTEAFF

D gene: .
J gene: TRBJ2-7
clone size: .
V gene: TRBV28
CDR3 DNA: TGTGCCTGCTCATCGGAACTCCCCAGCGAGCAGTACTTC
CDR3 protein: CACSSELPSEQYF

D gene: TRBD1
J gene: TRBJ2-7
clone size: .
V gene: TRBV15
CDR3 DNA: TGTGCCACCAGCAGACCCGACAGGGGTTACCACGAGCAGTACTTC
CDR3 protein: CATSRPDRGYHEQYF

D gene: .
J gene: TRBJ2-2
clone size: .
V gene: TRBV5-6
CDR3 DNA: TGTGCCAGCGGCCCGCGTCCGACGCGAGTCACCGGGGAGCTGCTTTTT
CDR3 protein: CASGPRPTRVTGELLF

D gene: TRBD2
J gene: TRBJ2-1
clone size: .
V gene: TRBV20-1
CDR3 DNA: TGCAGTGCTCCTTTGGGGGGAGGGCGAAGGAATGAGCAGTTCTTC
CDR3 protein: CSAPLGGGRRNEQFF

D gene: .
J gene: TRBJ1-5
clone size: .
V gene: TRBV7-2
CDR3 DNA: TGTGCCTGCAGCTTAGTCCCCCAGGTAGATCAGCCCCAGCATTTT
CDR3 protein: CACSLVPQVDQPQHF

D gene: .
J gene: TRBJ2-6
clone size: few
V gene: TRBV7-8
CDR3 DNA: TGTGCCAGCAGCCCGACGGAGGGATCCGGGGCCAACGTCCTGACTTTC
CDR3 protein: CASSPTEGSGANVLTF

D gene: .
J gene: TRBJ2-3
clone size: .
V gene: TRBV7-2
CDR3 DNA: TGTGCCAGCAGCTTAGATAGACTCACTAGCACAGATACGCAGTATTTT
CDR3 protein: CASSLDRLTSTDTQYF

D gene: .
J gene: TRBJ1-1
clone size: .
V gene: TRBV29-1
CDR3 DNA: TGCAGCGTGATGGGACGGTTAAATCGTGAAGCTTTCTTT
CDR3 protein: CSVMGRLNREAFF

D gene: TRBD1
J gene: TRBJ2-7
clone size: .
V gene: TRBV7-2
CDR3 DNA: TGTGCCAGCAGCTCATACCGGGACAGCTCCTACGAGCAGTACTTC
CDR3 protein: CASSSYRDSSYEQYF

D gene: .
J gene: TRBJ2-3
clone size: .
V gene: TRBV29-1
CDR3 DNA: TGCAGCGTTGAAGACGTCGGGGACGGAGATACGCAGTATTTT
CDR3 protein: CSVEDVGDGDTQYF

D gene: .
J gene: TRBJ2-3
clone size: few
V gene: TRBV29-1
CDR3 DNA: TGCAGCGTTGACCCCGACCCCACAGATACGCAGTATTTT
CDR3 protein: CSVDPDPTDTQYF

D gene: .
J gene: TRBJ2-7
clone size: many
V gene: TRBV7-2
CDR3 DNA: TGTGCCAGCAGCTTACAGACGGGGGCCTACGAGCAGTACTTC
CDR3 protein: CASSLQTGAYEQYF

D gene: .
J gene: TRBJ1-4
clone size: .
V gene: TRBV12-3/TRBV12-4
CDR3 DNA: TGTGTCAGCAGTTTTGGGGCCTCTAGGGCGAAACTGTTTTTT
CDR3 protein: CVSSFGASRAKLFF

D gene: TRBD2
J gene: TRBJ2-5
clone size: many
V gene: TRBV12-3/TRBV12-4
CDR3 DNA: TGTGCCAGCAGACCGGGACTAGCGGGAGTAGAGACCCAGTACTTC
CDR3 protein: CASRPGLAGVETQYF

D gene: .
J gene: TRBJ2-3
clone size: .
V gene: TRBV2
CDR3 DNA: TGTGCCAGCAGTGCTGAGGCCCGGGTTACGCAGTATTTT
CDR3 protein: CASSAEARVTQYF

D gene: .
J gene: TRBJ2-4
clone size: .
V gene: TRBV7-9
CDR3 DNA: TGTGCCAGCAGCTCGTTTCCCGACGGGGGACTAGCCAAAAACATTCAGTACTTC
CDR3 protein: CASSSFPDGGLAKNIQYF

D gene: TRBD1
J gene: TRBJ2-7
clone size: many
V gene: TRBV15
CDR3 DNA: TGTGCCACCAGCAGTCAAGACAGGGGCACCTACGAGCAGTACTTC
CDR3 protein: CATSSQDRGTYEQYF

D gene: .
J gene: TRBJ2-1
clone size: .
V gene: TRBV7-6
CDR3 DNA: TGTGCCAGCAGACAACAGGCTAGCTCCTACAATGGGCAGTTCTTC
CDR3 protein: CASRQQASSYNGQFF

D gene: TRBD1
J gene: TRBJ2-1
clone size: many
V gene: TRBV12-3/TRBV12-4
CDR3 DNA: TGTGCCAGCAGCTTCCTGGGACAGGGGTCCTACAATGAGCAGTTCTTC
CDR3 protein: CASSFLGQGSYNEQFF

D gene: TRBD2
J gene: TRBJ2-3
clone size: .
V gene: TRBV29-1
CDR3 DNA: TGCAGCGCTTGGACTAGCGGGAGGGGTCGGACAGATACGCAGTATTTT
CDR3 protein: CSAWTSGRGRTDTQYF

D gene: TRBD2
J gene: TRBJ2-3
clone size: .
V gene: TRBV27
CDR3 DNA: TGTGCCAGCAGGGCACTAGCGGGGAATACAGATACGCAGTATTTT
CDR3 protein: CASRALAGNTDTQYF